This T cell receptor (beta chain) was sequenced during a study of T cells in narcolepsy. Study in general: Patients with NT1 or NT2 and healthy control donors were enrolled.

The study, taken as a whole, reports: Some memory CD4+ repertoires had no autoreactive clone sequences.

The V gene's germline CDR1 is SQVTM and CDR2 ANQGSEA. Trimming at V came to 7 bases and at J to 5 bases, leaving 10 bases not matched to a gene. The length of the CDR3 is 13 residues. Comment on this clone: Its antigen is not identified.

Generated by immunoSEQ multiplex PCR, the TCRdb table keeps only in-frame clones and is missing some. The sample lists about 15,000 clones; 85% were seen once. V and J are TRBV29-1 and TRBJ1-1; 7 nucleotides match TRBD1. Specimen: memory (CD45RA-) CD4+ T cells from blood. The TCR was taken from a human donor in good health. Here the CDR3 reads CSGSDRKLTEAFF. CDR3 sequence (DNA): TGCAGCGGTTCGGACAGGAAGTTGACTGAAGCTTTCTTT.